The following is a TCR beta chain sequence with its context. Its antigen is unknown. No per-base quality is available; no much larger clone lies one base away. The collaborating institutions used their own protocols to collect whole blood in K2EDTA tubes. For TCRbeta analysis, collaborators shipped samples as frozen whole blood, isolated PBMCs, or DNA extracted from either of those sample types. This sample was included in a study of blood T cell repertoires in COVID-19 (dated by TCRdb to about 2020). For context, the study as a whole: Samples from collaborators originated in the United States, Italy and Spain and spanned both the acute and convalescent phases of COVID-19. The prospective study material was composed of cDNA or gDNA derived from T cells, B-cell-depleted T cells, or PBMCs. Subjects who had been exposed to COVID-19, were actively infected with it, or had recovered from it provided the deeply sampled blood TCRbeta repertoires that made up the dataset. A freely available public database, intended as a resource for researchers studying the immune response to SARS-CoV-2, is where the repertoires were released. Samples were obtained from the ongoing ImmuneRACE study (first 160 participants) and from over 1,000 subjects provided by 6 global collaborators. A de-identified subject ID, COVID-19 status, age in years and sex were almost always included in the sample metadata. Where available, HLA class I and class II types were taken from metadata supplied by the sample provider and were not determined by assay-based typing.

Study-wide findings and limitations: How much clinical and demographic metadata was included differed by source and by participant, and the metadata was provided uncurated.

V was cut back by 7 bases and J by 4 bases, leaving a gap of 13 bases between them. The CDR3 covers 13 residues, taking in both the cysteine and the phenylalanine. Just the 39-base CDR3 DNA is kept, in frame starting at base 1. Taken from the germline V gene, the CDR1 and CDR2 loops are MNHEY and SVGAGI. TCRbeta CDR3 regions were amplified from genomic DNA by means of the immunoSEQ Assay, a bias-controlled multiplex PCR. The authors processed their data as follows. Within the assay, amplification of reference gene primers was used to estimate how many nucleated cells each sample contained. Sequence reads were collapsed and filtered to measure the absolute abundance of every unique TCRbeta CDR3 rearrangement. For each sample, productive Simpson clonality was calculated as the square root of Simpson's diversity index over productive rearrangements. Imported from immuneACCESS, the table was reduced by TCRdb to in-frame sequences with V and J called. These copies leave out some clones; in studies compared against another copy, an unresolved V gene accounts for under half, and the cause of the remainder is not known. The DNA was the basis for D and trimming; V, J and clone size are from that table. This sample is represented by 45,000 to 60,000 clones; roughly 88% of them were singletons. The ten biggest clones cover about 3% of the sample.

The sequence was collected from a man in his fifties with active COVID-19. Recombination joined TRBV6-5 with TRBJ1-1; matching of 5 bases hints at TRBD1 as the D gene. Sequenced material: peripheral blood. The bases read TGTGCCAGCAACCTGCAGGGTGCCACTGAAGCTTTCTTT. The translation is CASNLQGATEAFF.